A single sample is the source of the 10 T cell receptor beta chains below, sequenced in a study of blood T cell repertoires in COVID-19. Measured with immunoSEQ multiplex PCR; TCRdb has only the in-frame clones, and not every one. Among 150,000 to 170,000 clones listed, approximately 78% were seen once. Sequencing was carried out using peripheral blood. These receptors came from a man older than 75 with acute or convalescent COVID-19.

The V and J genes are TRBV5-1 and TRBJ1-6, with TRBD1 matching over 9 bases. The germline V gene has CDR1 SGHRS and CDR2 YFSETQ. The CDR3 contains 16 residues. V was clipped by 3 bases and J by 3 bases; unmatched bases: 4. The CDR3 coding sequence is TGCGCCAGCAGCTCAGGGACAGGGATCTATAATTCACCCCTCCACTTT. As protein: CASSSGTGIYNSPLHF.

CDR3 DNA sequence: TGTGCCAGCAGGTCCGGGACAGGGGGTTCGTGGGAGCAGTACTTC. It encodes CASRSGTGGSWEQYF. The rearrangement joins TRBV6-5 to TRBJ2-7, with 11 positions matching TRBD1. This CDR3 is 15 amino acids long. Germline values: CDR1 MNHEY, CDR2 SVGAGI. Losses at the gene ends were 6 bases for V and 7 bases for J; bases not matched to a gene: 11.

This sequence joins TRBV4-1 and TRBJ1-2; a possible D gene is TRBD1 (6 bases). The CDR3 spans 15 residues. V lost 2 bases, J lost 8 bases, and 18 bases lay in between. From germline, CDR1 is MGHRA and CDR2 YSYEKL. The DNA of the CDR3 is TGCGCCAGCAGCCAACCAGCACAGGGAATGTTGGGCTACACCTTC. Translating gives CASSQPAQGMLGYTF.

V and J are TRBV7-3 and TRBJ2-7, with a tentative D call TRBD2 (6 bases). V was clipped by 10 bases and J by 7 bases, with 17 bases between them. CDR1 and CDR2 (germline): SGHTA, FQGTGA. CDR3 length: 12 residues. The CDR3 DNA is TGTGCCATCCGTGAGGAGGGCGAAGAGCAGTACTTC. Amino acids: CAIREEGEEQYF.

The rearrangement uses TRBV6-5 and TRBJ1-3; 7 positions agree with TRBD1. This CDR3 is 15 amino acids long. Trimming cost V 8 bases and J 0 bases; bases outside gene matches: 7. Germline-derived CDR1 and CDR2 are MNHEY and SVGAGI. CDR3 loop: CASEDRQSSGNTIYF. For the CDR3, the DNA is TGTGCCAGCGAGGACAGGCAGAGCTCTGGAAACACCATATATTTT.

The rearrangement uses TRBV6-5 and TRBJ2-5; possible D gene TRBD1, 5 bases. V was pared by 6 bases and J by 1 base, with 9 bases between. Germline V CDR1 and CDR2: MNHEY, SVGAGI. There are 13 residues in the CDR3. CDR3 residues: CASRSQAQETQYF. The CDR3 region has the DNA TGTGCCAGCAGATCACAGGCCCAAGAGACCCAGTACTTC.

The V call is TRBV5-6, the J call TRBJ2-5, with TRBD2 matching over 10 bases. This CDR3 is 15 amino acids long. Looked up from germline, CDR1 is SGHDT and CDR2 is YYEEEE. The V segment lost 3 bases and the J segment 0 bases; nucleotides outside the gene matches: 2. Written as DNA, the CDR3 is TGTGCCAGCAGCTACACTAGCGGGGACCAAGAGACCCAGTACTTC. Translated: CASSYTSGDQETQYF.

The chain links TRBV6-5 to TRBJ2-1, with 7 bases that match TRBD1. Germline CDR1 and CDR2: MNHEY and SVGAGI. The length of the CDR3 is 15 residues. The J segment lost 2 bases and the V segment lost 6 bases, leaving 7 bases of the junction unmatched. The chain's CDR3 is CASRRDRVAYNEQFF. The CDR3 nucleotides are TGTGCCAGCAGACGGGACAGAGTAGCCTACAATGAGCAGTTCTTC.

The chain links TRBV7-2 to TRBJ1-2, with TRBD1 identical over 9 bases. Trimming at V came to 5 bases and at J to 5 bases, leaving 9 bases not matched to a gene. This CDR3 contains 15 residues. Germline lookup yields CDR1 SGHTA and CDR2 FQGNSA. The CDR3 bases are TGTGCCAGCAGCCTAGGGACAGGGCGCTTATATGGCTACACCTTC. It translates to CASSLGTGRLYGYTF.

This chain connects TRBV5-8 to TRBJ2-1, with 7 positions matching TRBD2. Germline V gene sequence: CDR1 SGHTS, CDR2 YDEGEE. The CDR3 is 15 residues long. Germline trimming cut 0 bases from V and 4 bases from J; bases unmatched to any gene: 4. The CDR3 nucleotides read TGTGCCAGCAGCTTGGGGTTGGGGGGGTACAATGAGCAGTTCTTC. Protein product: CASSLGLGGYNEQFF.